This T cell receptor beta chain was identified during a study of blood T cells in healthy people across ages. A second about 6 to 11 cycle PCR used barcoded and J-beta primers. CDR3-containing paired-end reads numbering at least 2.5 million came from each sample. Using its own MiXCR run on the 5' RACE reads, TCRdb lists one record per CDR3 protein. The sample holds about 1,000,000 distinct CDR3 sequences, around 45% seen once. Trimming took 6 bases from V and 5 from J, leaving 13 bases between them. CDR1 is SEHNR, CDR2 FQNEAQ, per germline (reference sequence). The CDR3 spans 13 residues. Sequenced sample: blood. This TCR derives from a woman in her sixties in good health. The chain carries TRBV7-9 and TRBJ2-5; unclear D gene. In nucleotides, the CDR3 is TGTGCCAGCAGATCTCTGTCCGGGGAGACCCAGTACTTC. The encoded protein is CASRSLSGETQYF.